This T cell receptor beta chain appears in the sequencing data of a study of spatial heterogeneity in lung cancer. TCRdb reanalysed the 5' RACE reads using MiXCR and keeps one entry per CDR3 protein. Of more than 85,000 distinct CDR3 sequences listed, 7.5% to 10% are singletons. Indicated time point: sample taken at primary tumor resection. Material for sequencing was whole RNA from tumor, nontumor lung or frozen PBMC, left unsorted. The table lists this clonotype with a few counts. The CDR3 consists of 15 residues. The V and J ends lost 0 bases and 2 bases, in that order; junction bases with no gene match: 4. CDR1 is SGHRS, CDR2 YFSETQ, per germline.

V and J are TRBV5-1 and TRBJ2-7; 8 positions match TRBD2. Sequenced here: PBMCs, sampled at surgery. The clonotype was recovered from a male donor with early-stage non-small cell lung cancer. The CDR3 DNA reads TGCGCCAGCAGCTTGGAGGTAGCGGGGACCTACGAGCAGTACTTC. It translates to CASSLEVAGTYEQYF. Supplemented by reference TRBV5-1 and TRBJ2-7, the full variable domain reads KAGVTQTPRYLIKTRGQQVTLSCSPISGHRSVSWYQQTPGQGLQFLFEYFSETQRNKGNFPGRFSGRQFSNSRSEMNVSTLELGDSALYLCASSLEVAGTYEQYFGPGTRLTVT.